What follows is one T cell receptor (beta chain) and its context. Its antigen is unidentified. The data derive from a study of Ad26.COV2.S vaccination and SARS-CoV-2 variants. Study overall: Once, or twice with 56 days between doses, Ad26.COV2.S was given intramuscularly. Study-wide points: Post-vaccination breadth of spike-specific CD8+ and CD4+ T cell responses was reportedly substantial. For non-spike TCRs, breadth in vaccine recipients resembled that in placebo recipients.

The repertoire was sequenced with immunoSEQ multiplex PCR; TCRdb's copy has only in-frame clones and lacks some. The sample yields 500,000 or so clones, roughly nine tenths seen once. Stated treatment: roughly 18 received Ad26.COV2.S at low or high dose, single or two shots; several received placebo; per-sample allocation not given. The investigators took samples on day 63 after the first vaccine or placebo injection. This vaccine is an Ad26 vector that expresses the Wuhan-strain SARS-CoV-2 spike. The V segment lost 6 bases and the J segment 4 bases; nucleotides outside the gene matches: 4. The CDR3 spans 15 residues. Germline V lookup: CDR1 SNHLY, CDR2 FYNNEI.

V is TRBV2 and J is TRBJ2-3, with 13 bases identical to TRBD2. The sequence came from a person between 18 and 65 years old who received the Ad26.COV2.S COVID-19 vaccine or a placebo. This material consisted of peripheral blood, taken in a trial of Ad26.COV2.S vaccine versus placebo. The DNA for the CDR3 is TGTGCCAGCAGGCTACTAGCGGGGGGGCCAGATACGCAGTATTTT. Translating it yields CASRLLAGGPDTQYF.